This T cell receptor (beta chain) is drawn from a study of shared clonotypes between healthy human individuals. Study as a whole: Donors were a couple of women and a few men aged 18 to 49.

Replicate PCRs run on sorted subsets employed 150 to 250 ng DNA, 30,000 to 35,000 T cell genomes. Assay: immunoSEQ multiplex PCR; the TCRdb copy retains only in-frame clones and omits some. Of about 1 million clones listed, approximately 68% were seen once; the top ten hold about 1.5%. Trimming stripped 3 bases from V and 5 bases from J, with 12 bases between. The CDR3 spans 14 residues. The germline gives CDR1 KGHSH, CDR2 LQKENI. The TCR sequence derives from a man in his late teens or twenties in good health. The source material was memory CD4+ T cells sorted from blood. Described subset: CD45RA-negative fraction. This chain connects TRBV18 to TRBJ2-3; maybe TRBD1 (6 bases). The CDR3 reads CASSPPGERDTQYF. Here the CDR3 DNA reads TGTGCCAGCTCACCCCCAGGGGAGCGAGATACGCAGTATTTT.